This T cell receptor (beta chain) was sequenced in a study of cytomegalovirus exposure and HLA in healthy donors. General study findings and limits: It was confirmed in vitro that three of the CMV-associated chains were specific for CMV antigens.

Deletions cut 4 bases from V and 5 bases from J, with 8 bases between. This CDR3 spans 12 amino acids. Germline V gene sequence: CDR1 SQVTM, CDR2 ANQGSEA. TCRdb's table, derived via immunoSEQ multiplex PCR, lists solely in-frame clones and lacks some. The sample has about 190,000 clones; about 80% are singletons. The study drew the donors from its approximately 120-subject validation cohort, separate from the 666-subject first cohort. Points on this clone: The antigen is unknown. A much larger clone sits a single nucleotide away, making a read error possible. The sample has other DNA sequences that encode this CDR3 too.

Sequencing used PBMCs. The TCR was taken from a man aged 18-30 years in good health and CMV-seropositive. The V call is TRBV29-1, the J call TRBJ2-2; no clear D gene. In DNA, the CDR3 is TGCAGCGTTGTTAGCTGGACCGGGGAGCTGTTTTTT. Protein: CSVVSWTGELFF.